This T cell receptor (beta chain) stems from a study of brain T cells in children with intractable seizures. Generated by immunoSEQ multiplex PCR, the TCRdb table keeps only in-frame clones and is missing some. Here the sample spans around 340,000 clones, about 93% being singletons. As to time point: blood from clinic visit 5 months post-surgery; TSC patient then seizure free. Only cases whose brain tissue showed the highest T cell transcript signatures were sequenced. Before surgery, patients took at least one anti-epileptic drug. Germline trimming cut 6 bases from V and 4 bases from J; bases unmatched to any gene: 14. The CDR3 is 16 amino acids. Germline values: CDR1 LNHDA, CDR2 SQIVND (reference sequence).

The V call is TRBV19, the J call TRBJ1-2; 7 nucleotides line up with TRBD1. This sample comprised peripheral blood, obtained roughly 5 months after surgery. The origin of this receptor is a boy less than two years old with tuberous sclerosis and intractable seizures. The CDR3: CASRGWDSSVTYGYTF. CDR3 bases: TGTGCCAGTAGAGGTTGGGACAGCAGTGTTACCTATGGCTACACCTTC.